The entry below gives a single TCR beta chain sequence along with its context. The antigen is undetermined. This table comes from immunoSEQ multiplex PCR, and its TCRdb copy is limited to in-frame clones, with some not included. The sample consists of about 2.1 million clones, 93% of them appearing once. These data are taken from a study of shared clonotypes between healthy human individuals. The wider study: Per donor, CD8 memory used one plate, CD8 naive used two, CD4 memory used three and CD4 naive used three. Study findings and constraints: Four donors held about 4.5% of naive CD4 clonotypes in common. The study's rarefaction showed incomplete sorted-subset sequencing despite large depth.

J was trimmed by 6 bases and V by 0 bases; bases with no gene match: 6. The CDR3 is 17 residues long. Germline loops: CDR1 SGDLS, CDR2 YYNGEE. CD45RO-negative cells were positively selected for CCR7, leaving out terminally differentiated effector memory CD45RA+ cells. The sample consisted of naive CD8+ T cells from PBMCs. This receptor was obtained from a man younger than 35 in good health. Some clones in this sample may be carry-over from other donors' samples. The gene calls are TRBV9 and TRBJ1-4; 12 bases fit TRBD1. This CDR3 is CASSVAGTGGAYEKLFF. Written as DNA, the CDR3 is TGTGCCAGCAGCGTAGCGGGGACAGGGGGCGCTTATGAAAAACTGTTTTTT.